A single sample gave rise to the 4 T cell receptor beta chains below, sequenced in a study of T-cell reconstitution after alpha-beta-depleted transplantation in children. As it was prepared, the TCRbeta library received unique molecular identifiers. TCRdb independently ran MiXCR on the PCR reads; one entry per CDR3 protein. In the table there are 85,000 to 120,000 distinct CDR3 sequences, under 7% of which are singletons. The sequencing here drew on PBMCs, mostly from graft donor cells, taken 60 days after TCRalphabeta/CD19-depleted stem cell transplant. These receptors were collected from a female patient between 2 and 10 years old who had a stem cell transplant for Fanconi anemia, so the T cells may come from the graft donor.

The chain carries TRBV18 and TRBJ2-1; TRBD2 might be the D (7 bases). Germline CDR1 reads KGHSH; CDR2 reads LQKENI. CDR3 length: 15 residues. V lost 3 bases and J 8 bases, leaving 17 bases between the germline ends. DNA for the CDR3: TGTGCCAGCTCACCTGTGGGGGGGGCCCAGGATGAGCAGTTCTTC. Amino acids: CASSPVGGAQDEQFF.

This clonotype was seen ten or more times. The chain links TRBV9 to TRBJ2-5; the match to TRBD2 covers 7 bases. Germline V gives CDR1 SGDLS, CDR2 YYNGEE. The CDR3 extends over 14 amino acids. The V and J ends lost 0 bases and 3 bases, in that order; junction bases with no gene match: 2. The CDR3 sequence is CASSVAGTKETQYF. The CDR3 nucleotides read TGTGCCAGCAGCGTAGCGGGGACTAAAGAGACCCAGTACTTC.

The chain carries TRBV2 and TRBJ1-1; tentative D call: TRBD1 (5 bases). With 3 bases removed from V and 0 bases from J, the gap between germline ends came to 20 bases. Germline V CDR1 and CDR2: SNHLY, FYNNEI. This CDR3 has 18 residues. The CDR3 here is CASSDPRYMDNMNTEAFF. The CDR3, as DNA: TGTGCCAGCAGTGACCCGAGGTACATGGACAACATGAACACTGAAGCTTTCTTT. The full variable domain, its missing parts supplied by reference TRBV2 and TRBJ1-1, is EPEVTQTPSHQVTQMGQEVILRCVPISNHLYFYWYRQILGQKVEFLVSFYNNEISEKSEIFDDQFSVERPDGSNFTLKIRSTKLEDSAMYFCASSDPRYMDNMNTEAFFGQGTRLTVV.

This sequence joins TRBV18 and TRBJ2-7; D might be TRBD1 (5 bases). Trimming pared 1 base from V and 5 bases from J, leaving 12 bases between. Germline CDR1 reads KGHSH; CDR2 reads LQKENI. The CDR3 is 14 residues long. DNA for the CDR3: TGTGCCAGCTCACCACAGGGGCTGCCTCACGAGCAGTACTTC. It codes for CASSPQGLPHEQYF.